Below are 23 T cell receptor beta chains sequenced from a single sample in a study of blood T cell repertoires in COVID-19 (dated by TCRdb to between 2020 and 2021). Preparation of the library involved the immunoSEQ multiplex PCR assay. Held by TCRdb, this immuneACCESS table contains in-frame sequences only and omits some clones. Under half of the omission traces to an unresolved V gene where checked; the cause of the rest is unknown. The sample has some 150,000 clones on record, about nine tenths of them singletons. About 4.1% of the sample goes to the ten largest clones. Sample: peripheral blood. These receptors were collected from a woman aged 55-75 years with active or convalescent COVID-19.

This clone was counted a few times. Here the CDR3 reads CASSVGGGNSGANVLTF. As DNA, the CDR3 is TGTGCCAGCAGCGTAGGCGGGGGAAACTCTGGGGCCAACGTCCTGACTTTC. V gene TRBV9 combines with J gene TRBJ2-6; TRBD2 matches at 7 bases. This CDR3 comprises 17 residues. Germline V gene data show CDR1 as SGDLS and CDR2 as YYNGEE. The J segment lost 0 bases and the V segment lost 0 bases, leaving 3 bases of the junction unmatched.

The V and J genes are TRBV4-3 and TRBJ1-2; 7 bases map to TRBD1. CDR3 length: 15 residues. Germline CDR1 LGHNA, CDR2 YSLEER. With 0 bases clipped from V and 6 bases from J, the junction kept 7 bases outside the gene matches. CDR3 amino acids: CASSQEPTGADGYTF. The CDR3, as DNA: TGCGCCAGCAGCCAAGAGCCTACAGGGGCCGATGGCTACACCTTC.

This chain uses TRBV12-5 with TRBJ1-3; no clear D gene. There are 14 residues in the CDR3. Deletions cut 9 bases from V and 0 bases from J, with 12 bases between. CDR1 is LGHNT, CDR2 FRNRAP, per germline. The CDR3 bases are TGTGCTAGCGCCTATATTAGCTCTGGAAACACCATATATTTT. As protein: CASAYISSGNTIYF.

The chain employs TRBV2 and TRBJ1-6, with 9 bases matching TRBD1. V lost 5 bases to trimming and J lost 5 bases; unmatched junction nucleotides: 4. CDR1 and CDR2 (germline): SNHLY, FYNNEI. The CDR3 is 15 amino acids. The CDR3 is CASSMRQGDNSPLHF. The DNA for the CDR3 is TGTGCCAGCAGTATGAGACAGGGGGATAATTCACCCCTCCACTTT.

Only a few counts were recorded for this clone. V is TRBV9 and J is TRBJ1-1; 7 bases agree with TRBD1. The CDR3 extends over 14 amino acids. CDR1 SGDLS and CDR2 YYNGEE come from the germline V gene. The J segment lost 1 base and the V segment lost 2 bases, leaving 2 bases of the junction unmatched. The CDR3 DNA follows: TGTGCCAGCAGCGTCGGGACAGCGAACACTGAAGCTTTCTTT. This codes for CASSVGTANTEAFF.

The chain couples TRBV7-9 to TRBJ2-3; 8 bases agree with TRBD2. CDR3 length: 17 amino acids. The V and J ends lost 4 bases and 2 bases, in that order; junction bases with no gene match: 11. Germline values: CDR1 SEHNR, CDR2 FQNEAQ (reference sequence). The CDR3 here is CASSSTGGGTATDTQYF. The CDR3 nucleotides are TGTGCCAGCAGCTCGACGGGCGGGGGGACCGCCACAGATACGCAGTATTTT.

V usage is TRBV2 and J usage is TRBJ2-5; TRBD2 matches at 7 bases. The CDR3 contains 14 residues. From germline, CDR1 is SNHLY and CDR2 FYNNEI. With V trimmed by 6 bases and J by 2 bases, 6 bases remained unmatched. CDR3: CASRGRGSQETQYF. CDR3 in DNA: TGTGCCAGCAGAGGGCGGGGGTCTCAAGAGACCCAGTACTTC. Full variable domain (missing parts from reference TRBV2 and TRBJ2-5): EPEVTQTPSHQVTQMGQEVILRCVPISNHLYFYWYRQILGQKVEFLVSFYNNEISEKSEIFDDQFSVERPDGSNFTLKIRSTKLEDSAMYFCASRGRGSQETQYFGPGTRLLVL.

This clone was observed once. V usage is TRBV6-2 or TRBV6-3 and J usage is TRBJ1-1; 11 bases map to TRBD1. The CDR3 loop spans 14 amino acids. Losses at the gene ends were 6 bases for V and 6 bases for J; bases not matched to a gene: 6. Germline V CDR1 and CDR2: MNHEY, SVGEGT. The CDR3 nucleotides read TGTGCCAGCAGCCAAGGGGGACAGGGGGCTGAAGCTTTCTTT. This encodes CASSQGGQGAEAFF.

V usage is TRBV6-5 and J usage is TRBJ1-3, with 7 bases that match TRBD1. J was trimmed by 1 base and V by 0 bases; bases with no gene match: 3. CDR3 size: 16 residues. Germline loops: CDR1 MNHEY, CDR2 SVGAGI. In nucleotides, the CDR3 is TGTGCCAGCAGTTACTCGACAGGGCTGTCTGGAAACACCATATATTTT. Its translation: CASSYSTGLSGNTIYF.

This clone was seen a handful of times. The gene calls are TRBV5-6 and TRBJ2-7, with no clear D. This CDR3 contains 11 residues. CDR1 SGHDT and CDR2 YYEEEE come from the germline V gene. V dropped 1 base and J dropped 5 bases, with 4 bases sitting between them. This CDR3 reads CASSLFNEQYF. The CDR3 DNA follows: TGTGCCAGCAGCTTGTTTAACGAGCAGTACTTC. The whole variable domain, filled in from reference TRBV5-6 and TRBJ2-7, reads DAGVTQSPTHLIKTRGQQVTLRCSPKSGHDTVSWYQQALGQGPQFIFQYYEEEERQRGNFPDRFSGHQFPNYSSELNVNALLLGDSALYLCASSLFNEQYFGPGTRLTVT.

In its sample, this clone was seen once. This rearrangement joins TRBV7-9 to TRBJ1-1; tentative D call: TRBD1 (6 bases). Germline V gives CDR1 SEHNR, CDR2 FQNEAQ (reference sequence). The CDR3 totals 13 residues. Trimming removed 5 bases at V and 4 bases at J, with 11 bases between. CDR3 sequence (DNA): TGTGCCAGCAGCCAGACAGGCGGCACTGAAGCTTTCTTT. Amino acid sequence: CASSQTGGTEAFF.

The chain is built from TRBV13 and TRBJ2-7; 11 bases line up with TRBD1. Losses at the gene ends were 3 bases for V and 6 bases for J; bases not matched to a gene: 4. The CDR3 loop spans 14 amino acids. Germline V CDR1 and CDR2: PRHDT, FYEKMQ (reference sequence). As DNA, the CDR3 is TGTGCCAGCAGCTTGAGGACAGGGGGCGGCGAGCAGTACTTC. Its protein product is CASSLRTGGGEQYF.

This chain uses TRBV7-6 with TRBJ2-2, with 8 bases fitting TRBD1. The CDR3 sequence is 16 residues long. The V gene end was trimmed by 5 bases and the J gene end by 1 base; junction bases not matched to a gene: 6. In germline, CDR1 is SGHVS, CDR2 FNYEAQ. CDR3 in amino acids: CASSPRTGLNTGELFF. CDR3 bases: TGTGCCAGCAGCCCGAGGACAGGGTTGAACACCGGGGAGCTGTTTTTT. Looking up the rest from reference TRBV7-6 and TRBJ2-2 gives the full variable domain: GAGVSQSPRYKVTKRGQDVALRCDPISGHVSLYWYRQALGQGPEFLTYFNYEAQQDKSGLPNDRFSAERPEGSISTLTIQRTEQRDSAMYRCASSPRTGLNTGELFFGEGSRLTVL.

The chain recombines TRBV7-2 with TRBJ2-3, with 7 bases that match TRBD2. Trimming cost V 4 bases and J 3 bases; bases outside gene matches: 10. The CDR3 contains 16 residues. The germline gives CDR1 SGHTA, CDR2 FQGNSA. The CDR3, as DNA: TGTGCCAGCAGCTCCTGGGGGGGATCACAAACAGATACGCAGTATTTT. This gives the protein CASSSWGGSQTDTQYF.

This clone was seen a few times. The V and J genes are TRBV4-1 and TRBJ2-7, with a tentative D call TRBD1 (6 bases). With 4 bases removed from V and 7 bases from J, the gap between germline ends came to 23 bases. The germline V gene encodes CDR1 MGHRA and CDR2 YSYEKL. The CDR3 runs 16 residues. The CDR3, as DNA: TGCGCCAGCAGCCCTCTAAGCCTTGGGGACACCTGGGAGCAGTACTTC. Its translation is CASSPLSLGDTWEQYF.

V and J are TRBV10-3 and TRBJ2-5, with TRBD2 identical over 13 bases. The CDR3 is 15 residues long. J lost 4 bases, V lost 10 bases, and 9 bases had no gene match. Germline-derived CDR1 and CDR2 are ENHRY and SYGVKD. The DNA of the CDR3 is TGTGCCAACAGCCGACTAGCGGGGGGCAGAGAGACCCAGTACTTC. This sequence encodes CANSRLAGGRETQYF.

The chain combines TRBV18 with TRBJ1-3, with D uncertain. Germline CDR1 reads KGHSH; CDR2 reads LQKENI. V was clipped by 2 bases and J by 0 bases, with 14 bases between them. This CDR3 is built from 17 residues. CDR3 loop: CASSPDLLQLSGNTIYF. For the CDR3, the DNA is TGTGCCAGCTCACCAGATCTGTTACAGCTCTCTGGAAACACCATATATTTT.

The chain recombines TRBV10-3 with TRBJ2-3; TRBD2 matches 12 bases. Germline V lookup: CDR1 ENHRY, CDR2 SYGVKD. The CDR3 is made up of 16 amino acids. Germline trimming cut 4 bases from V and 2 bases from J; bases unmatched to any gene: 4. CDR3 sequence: CAISGGLAGHTDTQYF. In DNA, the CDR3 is TGTGCCATCAGTGGAGGACTAGCGGGGCACACAGATACGCAGTATTTT.

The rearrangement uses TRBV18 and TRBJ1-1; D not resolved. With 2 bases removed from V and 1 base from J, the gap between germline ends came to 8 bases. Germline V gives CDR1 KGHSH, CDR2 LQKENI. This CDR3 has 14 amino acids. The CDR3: CASSPSQKNTEAFF. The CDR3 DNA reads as TGTGCCAGCTCACCATCGCAGAAGAACACTGAAGCTTTCTTT. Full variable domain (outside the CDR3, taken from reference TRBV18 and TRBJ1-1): NAGVMQNPRHLVRRRGQEARLRCSPMKGHSHVYWYRQLPEEGLKFMVYLQKENIIDESGMPKERFSAEFPKEGPSILRIQQVVRGDSAAYFCASSPSQKNTEAFFGQGTRLTVV.

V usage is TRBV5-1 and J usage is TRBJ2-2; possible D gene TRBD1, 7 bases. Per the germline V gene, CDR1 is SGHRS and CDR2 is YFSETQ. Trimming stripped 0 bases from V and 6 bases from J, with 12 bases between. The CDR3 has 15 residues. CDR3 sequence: CASSLGDRDSGELFF. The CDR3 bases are TGCGCCAGCAGCTTGGGTGACAGGGACTCCGGGGAGCTGTTTTTT.

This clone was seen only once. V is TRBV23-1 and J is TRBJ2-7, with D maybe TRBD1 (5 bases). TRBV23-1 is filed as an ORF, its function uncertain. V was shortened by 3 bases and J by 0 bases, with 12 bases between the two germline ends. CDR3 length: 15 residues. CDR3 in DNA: TGCGCCAGCAGTCATTTTACAGGAATCTCCTACGAGCAGTACTTC. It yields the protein CASSHFTGISYEQYF.

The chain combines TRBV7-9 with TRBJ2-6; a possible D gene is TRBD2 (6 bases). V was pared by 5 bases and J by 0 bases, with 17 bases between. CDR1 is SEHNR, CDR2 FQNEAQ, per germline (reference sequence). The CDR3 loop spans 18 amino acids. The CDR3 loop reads CASSPTGTLDSGANVLTF. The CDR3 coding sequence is TGTGCCAGCAGCCCTACCGGGACTCTAGACTCTGGGGCCAACGTCCTGACTTTC.

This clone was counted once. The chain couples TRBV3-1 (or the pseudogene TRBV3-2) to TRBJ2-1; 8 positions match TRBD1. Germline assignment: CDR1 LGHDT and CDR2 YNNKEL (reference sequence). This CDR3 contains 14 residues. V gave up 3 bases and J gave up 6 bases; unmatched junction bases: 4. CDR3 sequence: CASSHWTGTNEQFF. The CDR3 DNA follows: TGTGCCAGCAGCCATTGGACAGGGACCAATGAGCAGTTCTTC.